These 8 T cell receptor beta chains were sequenced from one sample in a study of T cell responses to AZD1222 COVID-19 vaccine (dated by TCRdb to about 2021). This sample's time point label indicates: baseline before first vaccination. The library relied on the immunoSEQ multiplex PCR assay. TCRdb's version of the immuneACCESS table is confined to in-frame rearrangements and falls short of the full clone set. An unresolved V gene accounts for under half of the shortfall where checked; the remainder is of unknown origin. For this sample there are 180,000 or so clones; 70% to 90% appear just once. In total, the top ten clones hold roughly 8% of the sample. Sequencing used peripheral blood, obtained on day 0 of AZD1222 vaccination. All receptors come from an adult in good health.

This chain links TRBV5-3 with TRBJ2-2, with D possibly matching TRBD2 (6 bases). Being an ORF, TRBV5-3 has a function that is uncertain. The CDR3 is 17 residues long. Trimming shortened V by 0 bases and J by 5 bases, and 17 bases separated the two germline ends. The CDR3 DNA reads as TGTGCCAGAAGCTTGGCGGATCCGGCGGGGTGGACCGGGGAGCTGTTTTTT. Translated: CARSLADPAGWTGELFF.

The chain carries TRBV19 and TRBJ1-2; D gene unclear. Trimming pared 5 bases from V and 5 bases from J, leaving 12 bases between. From germline, CDR1 is LNHDA and CDR2 SQIVND (reference sequence). This CDR3 contains 13 residues. The CDR3 region has the DNA TGTGCCAGTAGTTCGGGGAACGGGTATGGCTACACCTTC. Its translation: CASSSGNGYGYTF.

The chain has TRBV11-2 and TRBJ1-1, with D tentatively TRBD1 (6 bases). Trimming removed 5 bases from V and 0 bases from J, with 13 bases in between. Germline-derived CDR1 and CDR2 are SGHAT and FQNNGV. The CDR3 covers 15 residues. The CDR3 loop is CASSAQGLVNTEAFF. CDR3 coding DNA: TGTGCCAGCAGCGCACAGGGCCTGGTGAACACTGAAGCTTTCTTT.

The chain couples TRBV5-1 to TRBJ1-2, with D possibly TRBD1 on 5 matching bases. V shed 0 bases and J shed 4 bases, with 10 bases lying between them. CDR1 and CDR2 from the germline V gene are SGHRS and YFSETQ. The CDR3 extends over 14 amino acids. The CDR3 DNA is TGCGCCAGCAGCTTGGATGGGGGAGCCTATGGCTACACCTTC. Translating it yields CASSLDGGAYGYTF.

V usage is TRBV7-3 and J usage is TRBJ1-1; 8 nucleotides line up with TRBD1. The CDR3 extends over 14 amino acids. Germline trimming cut 4 bases from V and 5 bases from J; bases unmatched to any gene: 6. Germline lookup yields CDR1 SGHTA and CDR2 FQGTGA. The CDR3 DNA sequence: TGTGCCAGCAGCTCGCAGGGGGCTGGGACTGAAGCTTTCTTT. Translation: CASSSQGAGTEAFF.

The CDR3 bases are TGTGCCAGCAGTCAGGGACCGGGGAACACTGAAGCTTTCTTT. Residues: CASSQGPGNTEAFF. The chain carries TRBV7-8 and TRBJ1-1, with D possibly matching TRBD1 (5 bases). The CDR3 totals 14 residues. Germline V lookup: CDR1 SGHVS, CDR2 FQNEAQ. The V end was cut by 6 bases, the J end by 1 base, with 12 bases between.

The V and J genes are TRBV20-1 and TRBJ2-5; no firm D call. The CDR3 runs 10 residues. CDR1 DFQATT and CDR2 SNEGSKA come from the germline V gene (reference sequence). The germline V and J ends were trimmed by 6 bases and 3 bases, with 5 bases remaining between them. For the CDR3, the DNA is TGCAGTGCAACAGAAGAGACCCAGTACTTC. It translates to CSATEETQYF.

About this clone itself: At one end the junction does not follow the germline gene, possibly because of a read error. The chain combines TRBV11-3 with TRBJ2-5; the D gene could be TRBD1 or TRBD2 (5 bases each). CDR3 length: 14 residues. Germline lookup yields CDR1 SGHNT and CDR2 YENEEA. The CDR3 sequence: CASSLDPEEGTQYF. The CDR3, as DNA: TGTGCCAGCAGCTTAGATCCTGAAGAGGGGACCCAATACTTC.